The rows below give T cell receptor beta chains drawn from one sample of a study of OX40 agonist ivuxolimab in advanced cancers. Clones were read by immunoSEQ multiplex PCR, and TCRdb kept only the in-frame ones, dropping some. The profile shows tens of thousands of clones, roughly nine tenths of them singletons. The sample here was CD4+ or CD8+ T cells sorted from blood, taken in a trial of the OX40 agonist ivuxolimab. The receptors stem from an adult with an advanced solid tumor such as melanoma, head and neck, liver or kidney cancer. Each CDR3 is given with its conserved first and last residue. A D gene is named only where the DNA matches it firmly. Not every row has a clone size; where given, it reads once, few, many or a size class.

clone size	D gene	V gene	J gene	CDR3 DNA	CDR3 protein
medium-sized	TRBD2	TRBV28	TRBJ2-1	TGTGCCAGCAGTCAGCCCGGGACTAGTGCCTACAATGAGCAGTTCTTC	CASSQPGTSAYNEQFF
.	TRBD1	TRBV29-1	TRBJ2-1	TGCAGCGTCCCCGGGACAGGGGCCGGCAATGAGCAGTTCTTC	CSVPGTGAGNEQFF
.	.	TRBV7-9	TRBJ2-7	TGTGCCAGCAGCCCCTCGGGATACGAGCAGTACTTC	CASSPSGYEQYF
.	TRBD1	TRBV7-9	TRBJ1-3	TGTGCCAGCGAGAGGCAGGGGGCCGAAGACACTGGAAACACCATATATTTT	CASERQGAEDTGNTIYF
.	TRBD2	TRBV5-4	TRBJ2-1	TGTGCCAGCAGCATACTAGCGCATAACAATGAGCAGTTCTTC	CASSILAHNNEQFF
.	TRBD1	TRBV9	TRBJ2-7	TGTGCCAGCAGCGTAGGGGACAGAGCTTCCTACGAGCAGTACTTC	CASSVGDRASYEQYF
.	.	TRBV28	TRBJ1-1	TGTGCCAGCAGTTTTCGTGGGAGCACTGAAGCTTTCTTT	CASSFRGSTEAFF
.	.	TRBV5-6	TRBJ2-3	TGTGCCAGCAGCTTGGGGCTCAGGACAGTTCCTAGCACAGATACGCAGTATTTT	CASSLGLRTVPSTDTQYF
.	.	TRBV30	TRBJ2-5	TGTGCCTGGAGTCCTGGGAGGATCCAAGAGACCCAGTACTTC	CAWSPGRIQETQYF
.	.	TRBV7-9	TRBJ1-1	TGTGCCAGCACCGTCATGAACACTGAAGCTTTCTTT	CASTVMNTEAFF
.	.	TRBV9	TRBJ2-1	TGTGCCAGCAGTGACACCGTTAGGGCGAATAATGAGCAGTTCTTC	CASSDTVRANNEQFF
once	TRBD1	TRBV5-1	TRBJ2-7	TGCGCCAGCAGCTCGGGACAGGGGCCCCACGAGCAGTACTTC	CASSSGQGPHEQYF
.	TRBD2	TRBV29-1	TRBJ2-2	TGCAGCGTCCCCGGGACTAGCGGGGAATGGGGAACCGGGGAGCTGTTTTTT	CSVPGTSGEWGTGELFF
.	.	TRBV11-2	TRBJ1-3	TGTGCCAGCAGCTTAGAGTTCTCTGGAAACACCATATATTTT	CASSLEFSGNTIYF
.	.	TRBV28	TRBJ2-1	TGTGCCAGCAGTTTTATGGGCGGCTACAATGAGCAGTTCTTC	CASSFMGGYNEQFF
medium-sized	.	TRBV10-3	TRBJ2-7	TGTGCCATCAGTGAGCCTAGCTCTTCCTACGAGCAGTACTTC	CAISEPSSSYEQYF
few	TRBD2	TRBV12-5	TRBJ2-1	TGTGCTAGTGGTTTTATGGCGGGAGGCTCCTATGAGCAGTTCTTC	CASGFMAGGSYEQFF
.	.	TRBV28	TRBJ1-5	TGTGCCAGCAGTTCCGGGACCGCGAGCAATCAGCCCCAGCATTTT	CASSSGTASNQPQHF
.	.	TRBV2	TRBJ2-7	TGTGCCAGCTTGGCGAGCGTCGAGCAGTACTTC	CASLASVEQYF
.	TRBD1	TRBV6-5	TRBJ2-5	TGTGCCAGCAGCCAGGGGGCCCCAGAGACCCAGTACTTC	CASSQGAPETQYF
.	.	TRBV29-1	TRBJ2-2	TGCAGCGTTGCGGGACAGAACACCGGGGAGCTGTTTTTT	CSVAGQNTGELFF
once	.	TRBV27	TRBJ1-5	TGTGCCACGGGGGAGCAGGAAGCCCAGCATTTT	CATGEQEAQHF
few	.	TRBV13	TRBJ2-5	TGTGCCAGCAGCTTGGACCACCAAGAGACCCAGTACTTC	CASSLDHQETQYF